What follows is one T cell receptor (beta chain) and its context. Its antigen is currently unknown. The source of the sample is a study of shared clonotypes between healthy human individuals. General observations from the study: The sampled material consisted only of blood, and tissue repertoires are likely to differ.

TCRdb's copy holds only in-frame clones and misses some; the assay was immunoSEQ multiplex PCR. The table includes around 600,000 clones, about 97% detected once. The CDR3 is 20 residues long. Germline CDR1 and CDR2: MDHEN and SYDVKM. The V and J ends lost 5 bases and 2 bases respectively, with 31 bases between them. This chain connects TRBV28 to TRBJ2-7; weak D call: TRBD1 (7 bases). Input material: naive CD4+ T cells sorted from blood. Subset here: CD45RA+ positively selected. This TCR was recovered from a woman in her twenties or thirties in good health. Written as DNA, the CDR3 is TGTGCCAGCAGTGCTACCGCGGGGCGAGCCGGGACAGCTGGAACCTACGAGCAGTACTTC. This sequence encodes CASSATAGRAGTAGTYEQYF.